These 18 T cell receptor beta chains came from one sample sequenced in a study of blood T cell repertoires in COVID-19. Using immunoSEQ multiplex PCR, the repertoire was profiled, and TCRdb retains in-frame clones only, with some absent. The data contain some 100,000 clones, under 90% of them singletons. What was sequenced was peripheral blood. The receptor source for this set is a woman in her seventies with acute or convalescent COVID-19.

J is TRBJ2-7 and V is TRBV5-1; TRBD2 matches 11 bases. V lost 0 bases, J lost 4 bases, and 3 bases stayed unmatched. The CDR3 spans 15 residues. Germline-derived CDR1 and CDR2 are SGHRS and YFSETQ. CDR3: CASSLAGTSGYEQYF. CDR3 nucleotide sequence: TGCGCCAGCAGCTTGGCTGGGACTAGCGGATACGAGCAGTACTTC. The whole variable domain, remainder taken from reference TRBV5-1 and TRBJ2-7, is KAGVTQTPRYLIKTRGQQVTLSCSPISGHRSVSWYQQTPGQGLQFLFEYFSETQRNKGNFPGRFSGRQFSNSRSEMNVSTLELGDSALYLCASSLAGTSGYEQYFGPGTRLTVT.

The V and J genes are TRBV2 and TRBJ2-7; D unresolved. CDR3 size: 16 residues. Trimming took off 3 bases at V and 4 bases at J, with 19 bases between the two ends. The germline V gene encodes CDR1 SNHLY and CDR2 FYNNEI. CDR3 in amino acids: CASSDTGDPPLYEQYF. The CDR3 region has the DNA TGTGCCAGCAGTGATACCGGAGATCCCCCCCTTTACGAGCAGTACTTC. Full variable domain (remainder filled in from reference TRBV2 and TRBJ2-7): EPEVTQTPSHQVTQMGQEVILRCVPISNHLYFYWYRQILGQKVEFLVSFYNNEISEKSEIFDDQFSVERPDGSNFTLKIRSTKLEDSAMYFCASSDTGDPPLYEQYFGPGTRLTVT.

The chain uses TRBV19 and TRBJ1-5; no clear D gene. The V end lost 5 bases, the J end lost 12 bases, and 17 bases lay between the germline ends. Germline V gene lookup returns CDR1 LNHDA and CDR2 SQIVND (reference sequence). The CDR3 sequence is 13 residues long. The DNA for the CDR3 is TGTGCCAGTAGTTACATCCCCTCCCAGGTCCAGCATTTT. It encodes CASSYIPSQVQHF.

The V and J genes are TRBV6-5 and TRBJ1-2, with D tentatively TRBD1 (6 bases). In germline, CDR1 is MNHEY, CDR2 SVGAGI. Trimming stripped 5 bases from V and 0 bases from J, with 10 bases between. This CDR3 region has 14 residues. CDR3 sequence reads: CASSRQATNYGYTF. In DNA form, the CDR3 reads TGTGCCAGCAGTCGACAGGCAACTAACTATGGCTACACCTTC.

This chain joins TRBV28 and TRBJ2-4; 7 bases match TRBD2. Germline CDR1 reads MDHEN; CDR2 reads SYDVKM. Trimming cost V 7 bases and J 1 base; bases outside gene matches: 1. The CDR3 has 13 residues. The CDR3 sequence is CASNGGAKNIQYF. The CDR3 bases are TGTGCCAGCAACGGGGGGGCCAAAAACATTCAGTACTTC.

The chain joins TRBV19 to TRBJ1-1; 8 bases map to TRBD1. This CDR3 has 18 amino acids. Trimming cost V 3 bases and J 10 bases; bases outside gene matches: 22. Germline V gives CDR1 LNHDA, CDR2 SQIVND (reference sequence). The chain's CDR3 is CASSMVPRLVDRGLGAFF. CDR3 bases: TGTGCCAGTAGTATGGTTCCCCGCCTCGTTGACAGGGGCCTTGGAGCTTTCTTT.

This sequence joins TRBV25-1 and TRBJ1-2; D is perhaps TRBD1 (5 bases). Germline V lookup: CDR1 MGHDK, CDR2 SYGVNS. The CDR3 has 10 residues. The V gene lost 8 bases and the J gene lost 10 bases, with 11 bases spanning the gap. Here the CDR3 reads CASLGHAYTF. The CDR3 bases are TGTGCCAGCCTCGGACATGCCTACACCTTC.

This chain connects TRBV19 to TRBJ2-7; D is possibly TRBD2 (6 bases). CDR3 length: 17 residues. Germline loops: CDR1 LNHDA, CDR2 SQIVND (reference sequence). The germline V and J ends were trimmed by 2 bases and 2 bases, with 19 bases remaining between them. CDR3: CASSIRGTGTETYEQYF. As DNA, the CDR3 is TGTGCCAGTAGTATAAGGGGAACCGGGACTGAGACCTACGAGCAGTACTTC.

The V gene is TRBV28, the J gene TRBJ1-1; 7 bases agree with TRBD1. V shed 6 bases and J 5 bases; nucleotides not matched to a gene: 12. Germline CDR1 and CDR2: MDHEN and SYDVKM. The CDR3 contains 15 residues. CDR3 protein: CASRPHSSGGTEAFF. The CDR3 DNA is TGTGCCAGCAGACCTCACTCGTCAGGGGGTACTGAAGCTTTCTTT.

The CDR3 loop reads CATSGPGQLSSHAGELFF. The CDR3, as DNA: TGTGCCACCAGTGGACCAGGACAGCTTTCCTCCCACGCCGGGGAGCTGTTTTTT. The rearrangement links TRBV24-1 to TRBJ2-2, with a possible D match to TRBD1 (6 bases). The CDR3 has 18 residues. Per the germline V gene, CDR1 is KGHDR and CDR2 is SFDVKD. Trimming shortened V by 5 bases and J by 6 bases, and 24 bases separated the two germline ends.

There are a few counts of this clone. The genes are TRBV28 and TRBJ1-5; 9 nucleotides agree with TRBD1. The ends lost 0 bases at V and 3 bases at J; junction bases unmatched: 3. The CDR3 is made up of 16 amino acids. From germline, CDR1 is MDHEN and CDR2 SYDVKM. CDR3 nucleotide sequence: TGTGCCAGCAGTTTATGGGGACAGGGATACAATCAGCCCCAGCATTTT. Amino acid sequence: CASSLWGQGYNQPQHF.

The V gene is TRBV28, the J gene TRBJ2-7; TRBD2 agrees at 9 bases. The V gene's germline CDR1 is MDHEN and CDR2 SYDVKM. The J segment lost 2 bases and the V segment lost 5 bases, leaving 7 bases of the junction unmatched. The CDR3 has 15 amino acids. The CDR3 DNA reads as TGTGCCAGCAGTACAAGCGGGAGGCGGCCCTACGAGCAGTACTTC. Residues: CASSTSGRRPYEQYF. Supplemented by reference TRBV28 and TRBJ2-7, the full variable domain reads DVKVTQSSRYLVKRTGEKVFLECVQDMDHENMFWYRQDPGLGLRLIYFSYDVKMKEKGDIPEGYSVSREKKERFSLILESASTNQTSMYLCASSTSGRRPYEQYFGPGTRLTVT.

The CDR3 sequence: CASHPGQTFNEQFF. The CDR3 nucleotides read TGCGCCAGCCACCCGGGACAGACCTTCAATGAGCAGTTCTTC. The chain recombines TRBV5-1 with TRBJ2-1; 7 bases line up with TRBD1. CDR3 length: 14 residues. V shed 7 bases and J 6 bases; nucleotides not matched to a gene: 10. The germline V gene has CDR1 SGHRS and CDR2 YFSETQ.

This chain connects TRBV6-5 to TRBJ2-4; no reliable D call. Germline-derived CDR1 and CDR2 are MNHEY and SVGAGI. CDR3 length equals 13 residues. V shed 6 bases and J shed 0 bases, with 6 bases lying between them. This chain's CDR3 is CASSTPAKNIQYF. In nucleotides, the CDR3 is TGTGCCAGCAGCACACCAGCCAAAAACATTCAGTACTTC.

Written as DNA, the CDR3 is TGCGCCAGCAGCCAAGAGGACAGGTCAACAGGGGAGCTGTTTTTT. Encoded protein: CASSQEDRSTGELFF. J is TRBJ2-2 and V is TRBV4-1; 7 nucleotides align to TRBD1. V shed 0 bases, J shed 8 bases, and the junction held 6 bases outside the gene matches. The germline CDR1 and CDR2 sequences are MGHRA and YSYEKL. The CDR3 is made up of 15 amino acids.

The chain joins TRBV28 to TRBJ2-5; the D gene is possibly TRBD1 (5 bases). The CDR3 extends over 14 amino acids. Germline V gene data show CDR1 as MDHEN and CDR2 as SYDVKM. V shed 4 bases and J shed 3 bases, with 12 bases lying between them. CDR3 sequence reads: CASSSRLREETQYF. The CDR3 DNA reads as TGTGCCAGCAGTTCAAGACTCAGGGAAGAGACCCAGTACTTC.

This clone was detected once. The rearrangement joins TRBV5-8 to TRBJ2-5; D is ambiguous. This CDR3 contains 14 residues. Looked up from germline, CDR1 is SGHTS and CDR2 is YDEGEE. The ends were cut back, 2 bases at V and 1 base at J, with 9 bases in the middle. This CDR3 is CASSLLGTQETQYF. CDR3 DNA: TGTGCCAGCAGCTTACTGGGCACCCAAGAGACCCAGTACTTC.

This chain uses TRBV7-9 with TRBJ1-1; a weak D match, TRBD1 (6 bases). The CDR3 is 16 residues long. V was cut by 0 bases and J by 1 base, with 12 bases left in between. Germline V gives CDR1 SEHNR, CDR2 FQNEAQ (reference sequence). CDR3 nucleotides: TGTGCCAGCAGCTTAGCACCAACAGGGACGAACACTGAAGCTTTCTTT. Translated: CASSLAPTGTNTEAFF.